The 15 T cell receptor beta chains given below trace back to one sample, sequenced in a study of cytomegalovirus exposure and HLA in healthy donors. Amplification used 60 Vbeta primers and 13 Jbeta primers. Some clones are missing from TCRdb's copy, which holds only in-frame ones; the method was immunoSEQ multiplex PCR. The sample lists around 200,000 clones, around three quarters seen once, with around 2% in the top ten. The specimen sequenced was PBMCs. The origin of the receptors is a young woman in good health and CMV-seropositive.

The rearrangement joins TRBV5-1 to TRBJ2-2; D gene ambiguous. The germline CDR1 and CDR2 sequences are SGHRS and YFSETQ. Trimming stripped 6 bases from V and 1 base from J, with 19 bases between. The CDR3 totals 17 residues. Written as DNA, the CDR3 is TGCGCCAGCACGGGTTCTCCTGCCCATATGAACACCGGGGAGCTGTTTTTT. Protein: CASTGSPAHMNTGELFF.

The V call is TRBV5-1, the J call TRBJ1-1, with 9 bases that match TRBD1. V was clipped by 4 bases and J by 2 bases; unmatched bases: 9. CDR3 length: 16 residues. Per the germline V gene, CDR1 is SGHRS and CDR2 is YFSETQ. This CDR3 reads CASSPPGTGRNTEAFF. In nucleotides, the CDR3 is TGCGCCAGCAGCCCCCCGGGGACAGGGAGAAACACTGAAGCTTTCTTT.

With regard to this clone: The same CDR3 arises from other DNA sequences in this sample as well. This rearrangement joins TRBV5-1 to TRBJ2-5, with no clear D. Germline CDR1 and CDR2: SGHRS and YFSETQ. V was trimmed by 0 bases and J by 2 bases, leaving 5 bases between them. The CDR3 sequence is 13 residues long. DNA for the CDR3: TGCGCCAGCAGCTTGGGGCAACAAGAGACCCAGTACTTC. It encodes CASSLGQQETQYF. Full variable domain (remainder filled in from reference TRBV5-1 and TRBJ2-5): KAGVTQTPRYLIKTRGQQVTLSCSPISGHRSVSWYQQTPGQGLQFLFEYFSETQRNKGNFPGRFSGRQFSNSRSEMNVSTLELGDSALYLCASSLGQQETQYFGPGTRLLVL.

This clone was detected once. The V call is TRBV13, the J call TRBJ2-1; TRBD2 agrees at 14 bases. J lost 7 bases, V lost 0 bases, and 5 bases had no gene match. Germline lookup yields CDR1 PRHDT and CDR2 FYEKMQ (reference sequence). The CDR3 is made up of 17 amino acids. The CDR3 spells CASSLGTSGRAGNEQFF. As DNA, the CDR3 is TGTGCCAGCAGCTTAGGGACTAGCGGGAGGGCCGGGAATGAGCAGTTCTTC.

In DNA, the CDR3 is TGTGCCAGCAGATTAAAGCCAGGACTAGGGAACAATGAGCAGTTCTTC. Amino acid sequence: CASRLKPGLGNNEQFF. The chain has TRBV7-9 and TRBJ2-1; 7 bases map to TRBD2. Germline lookup yields CDR1 SEHNR and CDR2 FQNEAQ (reference sequence). J gave up 5 bases and V 6 bases, and 13 bases lay outside the gene matches. This CDR3 region has 16 residues.

In this sample, this clone turned up a few times. The rearrangement uses TRBV9 and TRBJ2-1; TRBD2 matches 7 bases. This CDR3 spans 17 amino acids. The V gene end was trimmed by 0 bases and the J gene end by 6 bases; junction bases not matched to a gene: 12. CDR1 SGDLS and CDR2 YYNGEE come from the germline V gene. DNA of the CDR3: TGTGCCAGCAGCGTAGATCGGGCGGGAGCTCCGGGCAATGAGCAGTTCTTC. Its protein product is CASSVDRAGAPGNEQFF.

This clone was picked up a small number of times. V gene TRBV25-1 combines with J gene TRBJ2-7, with TRBD2 matching over 10 bases. V lost 1 base to trimming and J lost 0 bases; unmatched junction nucleotides: 3. Germline-derived CDR1 and CDR2 are MGHDK and SYGVNS. The CDR3 is 16 residues long. CDR3 residues: CASSELAGGLSYEQYF. In DNA form, the CDR3 reads TGTGCCAGCAGTGAATTAGCGGGAGGCCTCTCCTACGAGCAGTACTTC.

J is TRBJ2-5 and V is TRBV2, with D perhaps TRBD1 (6 bases). CDR1 is SNHLY, CDR2 FYNNEI, per germline. Trimming cost V 6 bases and J 1 base, with 9 bases left between them. The CDR3 spans 13 residues. The CDR3 reads CASRRGSQETQYF. As DNA, the CDR3 is TGTGCCAGCAGGAGGGGGTCCCAAGAGACCCAGTACTTC. Using reference TRBV2 and TRBJ2-5 for the parts outside the CDR3, the full variable domain is EPEVTQTPSHQVTQMGQEVILRCVPISNHLYFYWYRQILGQKVEFLVSFYNNEISEKSEIFDDQFSVERPDGSNFTLKIRSTKLEDSAMYFCASRRGSQETQYFGPGTRLLVL.

This clone was picked up a small number of times. This chain joins TRBV5-1 and TRBJ1-1; the D is unclear. The CDR3 contains 15 residues. The V end was cut by 0 bases, the J end by 0 bases, with 9 bases between. In germline, CDR1 is SGHRS, CDR2 YFSETQ. The CDR3 DNA sequence: TGCGCCAGCAGCTTGGACATTAACATGAACACTGAAGCTTTCTTT. Translation: CASSLDINMNTEAFF.

The rearrangement links TRBV14 to TRBJ2-5, with D tentatively TRBD1 (6 bases). The closer fit of TRBJ2-7 to the DNA end suggests the J call may be wrong. The V gene's germline CDR1 is SGHDN and CDR2 FVKESK. The CDR3 has 13 amino acids. The CDR3 loop reads CASRDSGSYEQYF. DNA for the CDR3: TGTGCCAGCAGGGACAGCGGCTCCTACGAGCAGTACTTC.

This clone is a singleton in its sample. The chain is built from TRBV10-1 and TRBJ2-7; 9 bases are shared with TRBD1. The germline CDR1 and CDR2 sequences are WNHNN and SYGVQD (reference sequence). J lost 6 bases, V lost 10 bases, and 13 bases had no gene match. This CDR3 contains 14 residues. CDR3 region: CATQGPGQGVEQYF. CDR3 nucleotides: TGCGCCACCCAGGGACCGGGACAGGGAGTCGAGCAGTACTTC.

J is TRBJ1-5 and V is TRBV6-1; 7 nucleotides agree with TRBD1. Germline trimming cut 6 bases from V and 7 bases from J; bases unmatched to any gene: 6. CDR1 is MNHNS and CDR2 is SASEGT in the germline V gene. This CDR3 spans 13 amino acids. The CDR3 loop is CASREGARQPQHF. The CDR3 nucleotides read TGTGCCAGCAGAGAGGGGGCCCGACAGCCCCAGCATTTT.

J is TRBJ2-7 and V is TRBV6-1, with D uncertain. Germline V lookup: CDR1 MNHNS, CDR2 SASEGT. Trimming left V 3 bases short and J 1 base short, with 13 bases between. The CDR3 is 15 residues long. The CDR3 here is CASSDIWQESYEQYF. The DNA of the CDR3 is TGTGCCAGCAGTGACATCTGGCAGGAATCCTACGAGCAGTACTTC.

The chain recombines TRBV11-2 with TRBJ2-3; D is possibly TRBD2 (5 bases). The CDR3 loop spans 14 amino acids. V was cut by 5 bases and J by 6 bases, with 15 bases left in between. Germline V CDR1 and CDR2: SGHAT, FQNNGV. DNA for the CDR3: TGTGCCAGCAGCCCCACGGGGATGACCGATACGCAGTATTTT. This encodes CASSPTGMTDTQYF.

The rearrangement uses TRBV27 and TRBJ2-1, with D tentatively TRBD2 (6 bases). V shed 0 bases and J shed 3 bases, with 15 bases lying between them. There are 17 residues in the CDR3. Looked up from germline, CDR1 is MNHEY and CDR2 is SMNVEV (reference sequence). CDR3 loop: CASSLSYPRDYYNEQFF. The CDR3 coding sequence is TGTGCCAGCAGTTTATCGTATCCGCGGGATTACTACAATGAGCAGTTCTTC.